This T cell receptor (beta chain) was sequenced for a study of early T cells in non-severe SARS-CoV-2 infection. For the study at large: Unpaired chains resulted from sequencing bulk RNA of unsorted whole blood.

TCRdb called the 5' RACE reads again in MiXCR, with one record for every CDR3 protein. The sample carries around 70,000 distinct CDR3 sequences, approximately 12% recorded once. Between the trimmed V and J ends, which lost 4 bases and 6 bases, there was a span of 10 bases. The germline V gene encodes CDR1 MNHNS and CDR2 SASEGT. The CDR3 runs to 12 residues. The sample holds many counts of this clonotype. Sequenced material: whole blood. The sequence derives from an adult who was a healthcare worker with PCR-confirmed SARS-CoV-2 infection or an uninfected control (not recorded which). The genes are TRBV6-1 and TRBJ2-7; D gene unclear. The CDR3 coding sequence is TGTGCCAGCAGTGTCGACGGGCTCGAGCAGTACTTC. Its protein is CASSVDGLEQYF.